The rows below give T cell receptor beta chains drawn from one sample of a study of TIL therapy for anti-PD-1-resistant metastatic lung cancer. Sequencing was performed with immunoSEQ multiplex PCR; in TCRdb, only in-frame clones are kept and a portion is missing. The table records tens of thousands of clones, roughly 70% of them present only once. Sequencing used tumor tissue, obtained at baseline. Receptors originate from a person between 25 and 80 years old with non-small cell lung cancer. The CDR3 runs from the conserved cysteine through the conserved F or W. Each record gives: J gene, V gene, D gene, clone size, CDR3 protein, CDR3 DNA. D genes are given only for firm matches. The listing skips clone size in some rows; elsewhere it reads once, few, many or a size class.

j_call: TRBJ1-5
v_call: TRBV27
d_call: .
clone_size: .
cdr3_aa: CASSPLDGSNQPQHF
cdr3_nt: TGTGCCAGCAGTCCCCTTGACGGGAGCAATCAGCCCCAGCATTTT

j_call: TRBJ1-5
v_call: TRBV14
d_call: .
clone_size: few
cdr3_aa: CASSQAGLAQPQHF
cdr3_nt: TGTGCCAGCAGCCAAGCGGGGTTAGCTCAGCCCCAGCATTTT

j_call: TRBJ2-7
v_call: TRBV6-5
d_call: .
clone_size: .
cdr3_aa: CASSKTRGAYEQYF
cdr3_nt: TGTGCCAGCAGTAAAACAAGAGGGGCCTACGAGCAGTACTTC

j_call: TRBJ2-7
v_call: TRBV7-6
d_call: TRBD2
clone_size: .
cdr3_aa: CASSLMLAGRSYEQYF
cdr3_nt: TGTGCCAGCAGCTTAATGCTAGCGGGCCGCTCCTACGAGCAGTACTTC

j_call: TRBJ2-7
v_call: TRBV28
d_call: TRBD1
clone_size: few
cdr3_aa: CASSKTYRGEQYF
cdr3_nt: TGTGCCAGCAGTAAAACATACAGGGGCGAGCAGTACTTC

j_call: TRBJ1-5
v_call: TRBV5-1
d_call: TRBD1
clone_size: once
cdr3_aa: CASSPDRGNQPQHF
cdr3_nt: TGCGCCAGCAGCCCCGACAGGGGTAATCAGCCCCAGCATTTT

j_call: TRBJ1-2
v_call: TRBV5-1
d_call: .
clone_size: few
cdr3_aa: CASRRTMGGNYGYTF
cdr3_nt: TGCGCCAGCCGGCGGACGATGGGAGGGAACTATGGCTACACCTTC

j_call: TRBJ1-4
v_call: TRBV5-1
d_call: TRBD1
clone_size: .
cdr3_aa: CASRPGQGATNEKLFF
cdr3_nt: TGCGCCAGCAGACCGGGACAGGGTGCAACTAATGAAAAACTGTTTTTT

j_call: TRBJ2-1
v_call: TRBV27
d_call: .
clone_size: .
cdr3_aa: CASSFTSSYNEQFF
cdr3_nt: TGTGCCAGCAGTTTCACAAGCTCCTACAATGAGCAGTTCTTC

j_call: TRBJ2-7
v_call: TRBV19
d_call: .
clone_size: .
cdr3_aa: CASSWALSYEQYF
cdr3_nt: TGTGCCAGTAGCTGGGCCCTCTCCTACGAGCAGTACTTC

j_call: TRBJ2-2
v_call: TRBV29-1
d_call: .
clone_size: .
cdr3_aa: CSAPGRGGNTGELFF
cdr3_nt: TGCAGCGCCCCGGGACGAGGGGGAAACACCGGGGAGCTGTTTTTT

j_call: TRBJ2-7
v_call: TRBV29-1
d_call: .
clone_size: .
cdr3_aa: CSVNAGSYEQYF
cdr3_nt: TGCAGCGTTAACGCAGGGTCCTACGAGCAGTACTTC

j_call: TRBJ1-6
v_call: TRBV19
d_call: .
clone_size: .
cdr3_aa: CASSIDGAPWTSLHF
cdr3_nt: TGTGCCAGTAGTATAGACGGGGCCCCTTGGACATCCCTCCACTTT

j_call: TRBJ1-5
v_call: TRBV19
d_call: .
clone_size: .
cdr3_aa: CASSMTGGGQPQHF
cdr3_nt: TGTGCCAGTAGTATGACGGGGGGAGGGCAGCCCCAGCATTTT

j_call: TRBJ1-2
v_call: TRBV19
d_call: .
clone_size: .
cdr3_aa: CASDPGQGDYGYTF
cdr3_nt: TGTGCCAGTGATCCGGGACAAGGGGACTATGGCTACACCTTC

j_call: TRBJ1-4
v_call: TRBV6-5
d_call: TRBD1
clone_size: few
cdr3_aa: CASSYSRQGAYEKLFF
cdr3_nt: TGTGCCAGCAGTTACTCGAGGCAGGGGGCGTATGAAAAACTGTTTTTT

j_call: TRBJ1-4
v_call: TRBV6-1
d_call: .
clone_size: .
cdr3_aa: CASSEMNEKLFF
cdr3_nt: TGTGCCAGCAGTGAGATGAATGAAAAACTGTTTTTT